Listed below are T cell receptor beta chains from one sample, sequenced in a study of blood T cells in healthy people across ages. TCRdb recomputed calls from the 5' RACE reads with MiXCR, one row per CDR3 protein. The sample carries 600,000 to 800,000 distinct CDR3 sequences, 40% to 65% recorded once. Input material: blood. The receptor set was obtained from a woman aged 80 or older in good health. Each CDR3 is given with its conserved first and last residue. A D gene is named only where the DNA matches it firmly. Clone size is shown for a subset of rows, as once, few, many or a class of expanded clone.

>TRBJ2-7|TRBV30|-|-
TGTGCCTGGAGTCCTGATAGAACCTACGAGCAGTACTTC
CAWSPDRTYEQYF
>TRBJ2-5|TRBV27|-|TRBD1
TGTGCCAGCAGTGCCCGGACAGGGCGGCAAGAGACCCAGTACTTC
CASSARTGRQETQYF
>TRBJ2-3|TRBV7-2|many|-
TGTGCCAGCAGCCGAGACAGGAGCACAGATACGCAGTATTTT
CASSRDRSTDTQYF
>TRBJ2-5|TRBV15|-|-
TGTGCCACCAGCAGAGCAGGGATCCAAGAGACCCAGTACTTC
CATSRAGIQETQYF
>TRBJ1-5|TRBV28|once|TRBD1
TGTGCCAGCAGCTTCTGGACAGGGGGCGGCGGCAATCAGCCCCAGCATTTT
CASSFWTGGGGNQPQHF
>TRBJ2-1|TRBV7-9|-|-
TGTGCCAGCAGCCAACGGGCTATTAGAAATGAGCAGTTCTTC
CASSQRAIRNEQFF
>TRBJ2-3|TRBV4-3|-|TRBD2
TGCGCCAGCAGCCAAGATAATGCGGGAGTTCTGGCAGATACGCAGTATTTT
CASSQDNAGVLADTQYF
>TRBJ1-6|TRBV20-1|many|-
TGCAGTTCTATAGGCGTGGAGACTTATAATTCACCCCTCCACTTT
CSSIGVETYNSPLHF
>TRBJ2-3|TRBV6-1|many|-
TGTGCCAGCAGTGAAGGGCCTACCTCAGGACGTACGCAGTATTTT
CASSEGPTSGRTQYF
>TRBJ2-1|TRBV2|many|TRBD1
TGTGCCAGCAGTGAGAACAGGGGTTCCTACAATGAGCAGTTCTTC
CASSENRGSYNEQFF
>TRBJ2-1|TRBV5-1|many|-
TGCGCCAGCAGCTTGGCTGGGAGCAATGAGCAGTTCTTC
CASSLAGSNEQFF
>TRBJ1-5|TRBV20-1|few|TRBD1
TGCAGTGCTAGGGCGACAGGGGGCCCAAGATCAGGTCAGCCCCAGCATTTT
CSARATGGPRSGQPQHF
>TRBJ2-5|TRBV24-1|-|-
TGTGCCACCAGTGAGCGTCGACAGATCCAAGAGACCCAGTACTTC
CATSERRQIQETQYF
>TRBJ1-4|TRBV7-2|-|-
TGTGCCAGCAGCTTGATGGGTGCGGGTATTGAAAAACTGTTTTTT
CASSLMGAGIEKLFF
>TRBJ1-4|TRBV6-5|-|-
TGTGCCAGCAGTTACGTGGGCCGTCGTGAAAAACTGTTTTTT
CASSYVGRREKLFF
>TRBJ1-2|TRBV20-1|many|-
TGCAGTGCTAGAGATAAATGGGGGCATGGCTACACCTTC
CSARDKWGHGYTF
>TRBJ2-5|TRBV7-9|many|-
TGTGCCACCGGACTGAACAAAGAGACCCAGTACTTC
CATGLNKETQYF
>TRBJ2-7|TRBV20-1|many|TRBD2
TGCAGTGCTAGGGGGACTAGCGGGAGCTCCTACGAGCAGTACTTC
CSARGTSGSSYEQYF
>TRBJ2-1|TRBV6-5|-|TRBD2
TGTGCCAGCAGTTACGTGCCTTACCGGGGACTAGCGGACGACAACGAGCAGTTCTTC
CASSYVPYRGLADDNEQFF
>TRBJ2-5|TRBV12-3/TRBV12-4|few|TRBD1
TGTGCCAGCAGTCCCGGGACAGGGGTGTGGGAGACCCAGTACTTC
CASSPGTGVWETQYF
>TRBJ2-7|TRBV6-6|-|-
TGTGCCAGCAGTTACTCTTCTTACTACGAGCAGTACTTC
CASSYSSYYEQYF
>TRBJ2-1|TRBV20-1|-|TRBD2
TGCAGTGCTAGAGAACCCCTAGCGGGCAATGAGCAGTTCTTC
CSAREPLAGNEQFF
>TRBJ1-1|TRBV7-9|-|-
TGTGCCAGCAGCCGTATAGGCTCAGCTAGGGAAGCTTTCTTT
CASSRIGSAREAFF
>TRBJ1-1|TRBV30|few|-
TGTGCCTGGAGTAGCTGGGGCGGGAACACTGAAGCTTTCTTT
CAWSSWGGNTEAFF
>TRBJ2-1|TRBV7-9|-|TRBD1
TGTGCCAGCAGCTTATTTCCCCCGGACAGGGGAGTACCCTACAATGAGCAGTTCTTC
CASSLFPPDRGVPYNEQFF
>TRBJ2-7|TRBV7-2|-|-
TGTGCCAGCAGCTCGACTAGTGGCGGTTACGAGCAGTACTTC
CASSSTSGGYEQYF
>TRBJ2-6|TRBV5-6|-|TRBD1
TGTGCCAGCAGCTTCATGACAGGGGACTCTGGGGCCAACGTCCTGACTTTC
CASSFMTGDSGANVLTF
>TRBJ2-1|TRBV5-1|many|TRBD1
TGCGCCAGCAGCTTGGAAGACAGGGCCCATGAGCAGTTCTTC
CASSLEDRAHEQFF
>TRBJ2-7|TRBV20-1|-|-
TGCAGTGCTGAAGGTAGGGGGTCCTACGAGCAGTACTTC
CSAEGRGSYEQYF
>TRBJ2-3|TRBV20-1|-|-
TGCAGTGCTCGCCGGGACTGGATCACAGATACGCAGTATTTT
CSARRDWITDTQYF
>TRBJ1-2|TRBV5-1|many|-
TGCGCCAGCAGCGGGGACCCCTCTGGTTATGGCTACACCTTC
CASSGDPSGYGYTF
>TRBJ2-5|TRBV29-1|once|-
TGCAGCGTAACAGGGATAGAGACCCAGTACTTC
CSVTGIETQYF
>TRBJ2-3|TRBV5-1|many|-
TGCGCCAGCAGCTTGGCCGCGGGGTCATCCACAGATACGCAGTATTTT
CASSLAAGSSTDTQYF
>TRBJ2-5|TRBV20-1|-|-
TGCAGTTACTCGACTGGTCATTCCGAGACCCAGTACTTC
CSYSTGHSETQYF
>TRBJ2-5|TRBV27|-|-
TGTGCCAGCAGTTCCGGGGACCGGGGTTCAGAGACCCAGTACTTC
CASSSGDRGSETQYF
>TRBJ1-1|TRBV6-5|-|-
TGTGCCAGCAGTTACAGTATAAACCCTAATACTGAAGCTTTCTTT
CASSYSINPNTEAFF
>TRBJ2-3|TRBV18|many|-
TGTGCCAGCTCACCAGGGGGAGCCGTCACAGATACGCAGTATTTT
CASSPGGAVTDTQYF
>TRBJ2-7|TRBV18|many|TRBD2
TGTGCCAGCTCGCCTAGCGGATACTCCTACGAGCAGTACTTC
CASSPSGYSYEQYF
>TRBJ2-1|TRBV11-3|many|-
TGTGCCAGCAGCTTGGGGTATAGCACCAATGAGCAGTTCTTC
CASSLGYSTNEQFF
>TRBJ2-3|TRBV7-8|-|-
TGTGCCAGCAGCTTACTGGTAGCCACAGATACGCAGTATTTT
CASSLLVATDTQYF
>TRBJ2-7|TRBV3-1|-|TRBD2
TGTGCCAGCAGCCAAGCCCTAGGCGGGAGCTACAATGAGCAGTACTTC
CASSQALGGSYNEQYF
>TRBJ2-3|TRBV7-8|-|-
TGTGCCAGCAGCTTAGAACCAGGCACAGATACGCAGTATTTT
CASSLEPGTDTQYF
>TRBJ2-5|TRBV5-5|-|TRBD1
TGTGCCAGCAGCTGGACAGGGAGAGAGACCCAGTACTTC
CASSWTGRETQYF
>TRBJ2-5|TRBV4-1|-|-
TGCGCCAGCAGCCAAGATACGGAAGAGACCCAGTACTTC
CASSQDTEETQYF
>TRBJ2-1|TRBV4-3|-|-
TGCGCCAGCAGCCAAGGACAAAAGTTCTTC
CASSQGQKFF
>TRBJ2-3|TRBV20-1|few|TRBD2
TGCAGTGCTAAGCTAGCGGGAGGGCATACGCAGTATTTT
CSAKLAGGHTQYF
>TRBJ2-7|TRBV7-9|once|-
TGTGCCAGCAGCCGAGGACAGAAAACCTACGAGCAGTACTTC
CASSRGQKTYEQYF